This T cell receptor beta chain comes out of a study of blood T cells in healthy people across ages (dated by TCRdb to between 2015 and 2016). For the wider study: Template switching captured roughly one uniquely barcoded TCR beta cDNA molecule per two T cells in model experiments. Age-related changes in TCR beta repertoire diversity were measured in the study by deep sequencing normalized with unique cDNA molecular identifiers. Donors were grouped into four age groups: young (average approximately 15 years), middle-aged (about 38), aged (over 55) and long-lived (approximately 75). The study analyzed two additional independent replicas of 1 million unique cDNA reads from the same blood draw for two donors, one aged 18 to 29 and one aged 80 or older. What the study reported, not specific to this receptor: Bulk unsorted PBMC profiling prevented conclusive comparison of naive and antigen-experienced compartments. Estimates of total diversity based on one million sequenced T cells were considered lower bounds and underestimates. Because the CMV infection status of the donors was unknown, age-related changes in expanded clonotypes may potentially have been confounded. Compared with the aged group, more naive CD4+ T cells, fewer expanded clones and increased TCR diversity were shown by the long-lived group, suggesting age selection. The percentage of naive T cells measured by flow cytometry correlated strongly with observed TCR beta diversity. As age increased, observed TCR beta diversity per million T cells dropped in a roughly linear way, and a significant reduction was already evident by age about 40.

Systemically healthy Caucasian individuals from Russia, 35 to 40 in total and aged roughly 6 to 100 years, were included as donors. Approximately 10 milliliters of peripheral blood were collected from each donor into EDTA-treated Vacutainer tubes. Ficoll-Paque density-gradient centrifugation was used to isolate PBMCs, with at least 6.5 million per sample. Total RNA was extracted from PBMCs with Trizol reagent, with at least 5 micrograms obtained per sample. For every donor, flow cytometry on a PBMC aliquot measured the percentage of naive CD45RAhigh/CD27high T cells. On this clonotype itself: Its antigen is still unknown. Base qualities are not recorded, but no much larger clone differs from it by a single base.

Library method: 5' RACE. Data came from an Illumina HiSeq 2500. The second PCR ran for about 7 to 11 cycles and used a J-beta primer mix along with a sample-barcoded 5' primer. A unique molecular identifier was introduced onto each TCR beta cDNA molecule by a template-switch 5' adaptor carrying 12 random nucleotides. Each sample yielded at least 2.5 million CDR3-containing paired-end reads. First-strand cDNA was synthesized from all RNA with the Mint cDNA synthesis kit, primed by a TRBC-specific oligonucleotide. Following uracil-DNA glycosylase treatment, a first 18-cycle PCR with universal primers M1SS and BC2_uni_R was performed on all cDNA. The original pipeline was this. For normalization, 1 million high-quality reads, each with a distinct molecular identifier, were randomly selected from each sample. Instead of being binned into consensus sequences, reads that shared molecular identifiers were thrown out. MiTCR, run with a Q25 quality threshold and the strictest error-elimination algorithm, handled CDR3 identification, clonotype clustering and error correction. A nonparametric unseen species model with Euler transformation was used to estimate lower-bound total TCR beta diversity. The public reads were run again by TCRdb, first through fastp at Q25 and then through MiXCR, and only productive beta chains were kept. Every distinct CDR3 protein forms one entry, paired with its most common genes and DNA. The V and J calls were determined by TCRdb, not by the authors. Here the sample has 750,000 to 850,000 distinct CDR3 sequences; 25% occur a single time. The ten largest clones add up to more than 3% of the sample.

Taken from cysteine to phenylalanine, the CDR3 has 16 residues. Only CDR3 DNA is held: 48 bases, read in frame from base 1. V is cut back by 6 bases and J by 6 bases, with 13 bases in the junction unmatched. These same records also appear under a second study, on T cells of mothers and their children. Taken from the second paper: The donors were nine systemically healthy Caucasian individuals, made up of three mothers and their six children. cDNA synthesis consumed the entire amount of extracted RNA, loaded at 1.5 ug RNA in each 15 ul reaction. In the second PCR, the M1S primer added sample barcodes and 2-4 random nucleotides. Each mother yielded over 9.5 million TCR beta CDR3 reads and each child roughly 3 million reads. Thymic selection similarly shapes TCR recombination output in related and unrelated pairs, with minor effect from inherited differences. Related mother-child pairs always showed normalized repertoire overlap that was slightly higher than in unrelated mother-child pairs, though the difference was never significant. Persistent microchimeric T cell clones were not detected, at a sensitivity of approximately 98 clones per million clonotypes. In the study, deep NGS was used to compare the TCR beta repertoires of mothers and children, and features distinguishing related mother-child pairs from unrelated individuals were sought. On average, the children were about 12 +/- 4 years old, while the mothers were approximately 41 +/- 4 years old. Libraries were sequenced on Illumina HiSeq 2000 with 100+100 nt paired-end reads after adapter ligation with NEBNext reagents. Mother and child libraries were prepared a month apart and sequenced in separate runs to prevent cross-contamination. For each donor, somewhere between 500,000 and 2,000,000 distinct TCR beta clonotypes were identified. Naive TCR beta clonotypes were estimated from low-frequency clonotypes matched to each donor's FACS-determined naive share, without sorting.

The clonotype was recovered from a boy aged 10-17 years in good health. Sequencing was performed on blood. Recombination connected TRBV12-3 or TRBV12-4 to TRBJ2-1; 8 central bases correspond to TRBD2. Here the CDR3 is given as CASRGVGRALFNEQFF. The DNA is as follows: TGTGCCAGCAGAGGAGTCGGGAGGGCCCTCTTCAATGAGCAGTTCTTC.